The rows below give T cell receptor beta chains drawn from one sample of a study of T cell clusters in autoimmune cytopenias. After re-calling the multiplex PCR reads, TCRdb lists one entry per CDR3 protein, DNA absent. This sample lists more than 13,000 distinct CDR3 sequences; its ten largest clones have roughly 2.2%. The specimen was peripheral blood. These receptors were taken from a human donor with an autoimmune cytopenia or autoimmune hepatitis (not recorded which). Each CDR3 is given with its conserved first and last residue. Fields, in order: CDR3 length, clone size, V gene, J gene, CDR3 protein. Size is stated for part of the rows, as once, few or many counts, or as a class when the clone is expanded.

cdr3_length: 14; clone_size: .; v_call: TRBV11-1; j_call: TRBJ2-1; cdr3_aa: CASSATGLYNEQFF
cdr3_length: 13; clone_size: .; v_call: TRBV18; j_call: TRBJ1-1; cdr3_aa: CASSPRQGSEAFF
cdr3_length: 14; clone_size: .; v_call: TRBV19; j_call: TRBJ2-7; cdr3_aa: CASRLTGESYEQYF
cdr3_length: 12; clone_size: .; v_call: TRBV6-5; j_call: TRBJ2-3; cdr3_aa: CASTSEPDTQYF
cdr3_length: 12; clone_size: .; v_call: TRBV12-3/TRBV12-4; j_call: TRBJ2-1; cdr3_aa: CASSYGVLEQFF
cdr3_length: 16; clone_size: medium-sized; v_call: TRBV19; j_call: TRBJ2-6; cdr3_aa: CASSTGLSSGANVLTF
cdr3_length: 14; clone_size: .; v_call: TRBV5-6; j_call: TRBJ2-7; cdr3_aa: CASSSTQGPLVGYF
cdr3_length: 14; clone_size: medium-sized; v_call: TRBV19; j_call: TRBJ1-5; cdr3_aa: CASSDRASNQPQHF
cdr3_length: 15; clone_size: medium-sized; v_call: TRBV30; j_call: TRBJ2-1; cdr3_aa: CAWSVGTSSFNEQFF
cdr3_length: 14; clone_size: .; v_call: TRBV7-4; j_call: TRBJ2-7; cdr3_aa: CASSDRIATPEQYF
cdr3_length: 13; clone_size: .; v_call: TRBV5-6; j_call: TRBJ2-3; cdr3_aa: CASSLAATDTQYF
cdr3_length: 16; clone_size: .; v_call: TRBV12-3/TRBV12-4; j_call: TRBJ2-2; cdr3_aa: CASSLARTVHRSELFF
cdr3_length: 14; clone_size: .; v_call: TRBV12-3/TRBV12-4; j_call: TRBJ2-2; cdr3_aa: CASSEAGNTGELFF
cdr3_length: 15; clone_size: .; v_call: TRBV20-1; j_call: TRBJ1-6; cdr3_aa: CSARVPSGSNSPLHF
cdr3_length: 15; clone_size: .; v_call: TRBV6-6; j_call: TRBJ2-7; cdr3_aa: CASSYGGLSSYEQYF
cdr3_length: 14; clone_size: .; v_call: TRBV6-4; j_call: TRBJ1-2; cdr3_aa: CASSDGSGAYGYTF
cdr3_length: 16; clone_size: .; v_call: TRBV15; j_call: TRBJ1-6; cdr3_aa: CATSRDPDFRNSPLHF
cdr3_length: 14; clone_size: .; v_call: TRBV5-5; j_call: TRBJ2-3; cdr3_aa: CARSATLGPDTQYF
cdr3_length: 13; clone_size: .; v_call: TRBV19; j_call: TRBJ1-1; cdr3_aa: CASSITKRTEAFF
cdr3_length: 12; clone_size: .; v_call: TRBV5-4; j_call: TRBJ1-1; cdr3_aa: CASRVGGTEAFF
cdr3_length: 12; clone_size: .; v_call: TRBV12-3/TRBV12-4; j_call: TRBJ1-4; cdr3_aa: CASSLWGEKLFF
cdr3_length: 14; clone_size: medium-sized; v_call: TRBV29-1; j_call: TRBJ2-1; cdr3_aa: CSVSRRGSGNEQFF
cdr3_length: 14; clone_size: medium-sized; v_call: TRBV19; j_call: TRBJ1-1; cdr3_aa: CASQPGPQGTEAFF
cdr3_length: 14; clone_size: medium-sized; v_call: TRBV12-3/TRBV12-4; j_call: TRBJ1-5; cdr3_aa: CASRKQGDGQPQHF
cdr3_length: 14; clone_size: .; v_call: TRBV6-5; j_call: TRBJ1-2; cdr3_aa: CASSMDRVNYGYTF
cdr3_length: 13; clone_size: .; v_call: TRBV7-9; j_call: TRBJ2-1; cdr3_aa: CASSIDRTHQQFF
cdr3_length: 13; clone_size: .; v_call: TRBV12-3/TRBV12-4; j_call: TRBJ2-3; cdr3_aa: CASSRTQGTTQYF
cdr3_length: 15; clone_size: .; v_call: TRBV30; j_call: TRBJ2-3; cdr3_aa: CAWSVTSGGVVTQYF
cdr3_length: 16; clone_size: .; v_call: TRBV19; j_call: TRBJ2-1; cdr3_aa: CASSIRAESSYNEQFF
cdr3_length: 17; clone_size: .; v_call: TRBV19; j_call: TRBJ1-5; cdr3_aa: CASSRGEFGVGNQPQHF
cdr3_length: 16; clone_size: .; v_call: TRBV30; j_call: TRBJ1-3; cdr3_aa: CAWSDQTGSSGNTIYF
cdr3_length: 14; clone_size: .; v_call: TRBV19; j_call: TRBJ2-7; cdr3_aa: CASSPRTGTYEQYF
cdr3_length: 13; clone_size: .; v_call: TRBV5-1; j_call: TRBJ2-1; cdr3_aa: CASSLPPSNEQFF
cdr3_length: 13; clone_size: medium-sized; v_call: TRBV18; j_call: TRBJ2-7; cdr3_aa: CASSPLEGDEQYF
cdr3_length: 14; clone_size: .; v_call: TRBV6-5; j_call: TRBJ2-7; cdr3_aa: CASSYSRRFYEQYF
cdr3_length: 15; clone_size: .; v_call: TRBV12-3/TRBV12-4; j_call: TRBJ2-3; cdr3_aa: CASSDSGQGADTQYF
cdr3_length: 13; clone_size: medium-sized; v_call: TRBV29-1; j_call: TRBJ2-5; cdr3_aa: CSVGQNVGGTQYF
cdr3_length: 12; clone_size: .; v_call: TRBV20-1; j_call: TRBJ1-1; cdr3_aa: CSLTDMNTEAFF
cdr3_length: 12; clone_size: .; v_call: TRBV15; j_call: TRBJ2-5; cdr3_aa: CATSRPKETQYF
cdr3_length: 16; clone_size: .; v_call: TRBV18; j_call: TRBJ2-5; cdr3_aa: CASSPSDGTLTETQYF
cdr3_length: 13; clone_size: medium-sized; v_call: TRBV29-1; j_call: TRBJ2-3; cdr3_aa: CSVERLAGDTQYF
cdr3_length: 15; clone_size: .; v_call: TRBV12-3/TRBV12-4; j_call: TRBJ1-1; cdr3_aa: CASRADGGGNTEAFF
cdr3_length: 13; clone_size: .; v_call: TRBV5-6; j_call: TRBJ2-7; cdr3_aa: CASSLYQLSEQYF
cdr3_length: 18; clone_size: medium-sized; v_call: TRBV19; j_call: TRBJ2-6; cdr3_aa: CASSPPGTEISGANVLTF
cdr3_length: 13; clone_size: .; v_call: TRBV5-6; j_call: TRBJ2-1; cdr3_aa: CASSGTSRDEQFF
cdr3_length: 14; clone_size: .; v_call: TRBV5-5; j_call: TRBJ2-2; cdr3_aa: CASSLAGNTGELFF
cdr3_length: 15; clone_size: .; v_call: TRBV14; j_call: TRBJ2-7; cdr3_aa: CASSQDLARVYEQYF
cdr3_length: 14; clone_size: .; v_call: TRBV27; j_call: TRBJ1-1; cdr3_aa: CASKDRDRGSEAFF
cdr3_length: 17; clone_size: .; v_call: TRBV6-5; j_call: TRBJ2-5; cdr3_aa: CAIRERDRDAQQETQYF
cdr3_length: 13; clone_size: .; v_call: TRBV20-1; j_call: TRBJ2-1; cdr3_aa: CSARPGTSGRQFF
cdr3_length: 14; clone_size: .; v_call: TRBV6-1; j_call: TRBJ1-2; cdr3_aa: CASSVQGNGYGYTF
cdr3_length: 15; clone_size: .; v_call: TRBV12-3/TRBV12-4; j_call: TRBJ2-1; cdr3_aa: CASSRLAGNYNEQFF
cdr3_length: 17; clone_size: .; v_call: TRBV30; j_call: TRBJ2-7; cdr3_aa: CAWSRLPPTRGPYEQYF
cdr3_length: 14; clone_size: .; v_call: TRBV12-3/TRBV12-4; j_call: TRBJ2-1; cdr3_aa: CASSWVTSVHEQFF
cdr3_length: 14; clone_size: .; v_call: TRBV27; j_call: TRBJ1-5; cdr3_aa: CASSWGRGDQPQHF
cdr3_length: 13; clone_size: .; v_call: TRBV27; j_call: TRBJ2-1; cdr3_aa: CASSSWIYNEQFF
cdr3_length: 12; clone_size: .; v_call: TRBV12-3/TRBV12-4; j_call: TRBJ1-3; cdr3_aa: CASSLVRNTIYF
cdr3_length: 14; clone_size: .; v_call: TRBV6-6; j_call: TRBJ2-7; cdr3_aa: CASSSSDKHYEQYF